Detailed here is one T cell receptor (beta chain). Its target is not known. These data are taken from a study of cytomegalovirus exposure and HLA in healthy donors. The CDR3 contains 14 residues. Between the trimmed V and J ends, which lost 1 base and 2 bases, there was a span of 8 bases. Germline-derived CDR1 and CDR2 are MGHRA and YSYEKL. 60 Vbeta and 13 Jbeta primers were used in PCR. Sequencing was performed with immunoSEQ multiplex PCR; in TCRdb, only in-frame clones are kept and a portion is missing. The table lists around 190,000 clones, approximately 86% of them singletons. Study-level findings and limits: The study put 150 or so TCR beta chains on its list as cytomegalovirus-associated. V segments that were indistinguishable, TRBV6-2 and TRBV6-3 among them, were omitted from analysis. Clonal expansion, a later analysis showed, was greater in HLA-associated TCR beta chains than in equally common others.

Sequencing was done on a sample of PBMCs. The TCR was taken from a boy aged 2 to 10 in good health and CMV-seronegative. The chain joins TRBV4-1 to TRBJ1-1; D not certain. The CDR3 DNA is TGCGCCAGCAGCCAAGCTGCCCTAAACACTGAAGCTTTCTTT. Amino acids: CASSQAALNTEAFF.